The 31 T cell receptor beta chains below were found in one sample sequenced in a study of lymphopenia after photon versus proton radiotherapy. TCRdb keeps only in-frame clones here, not all; method: immunoSEQ multiplex PCR. The repertoire includes over 50,000 clones, 70% to 90% of them detected once, and less than 2.5% sits in the top ten. The source material was peripheral blood, sampled from a patient treated with photon-based radiotherapy. The receptors come from a man between 35 and 55 years old with gastric cancer.

The V call is TRBV29-1, the J call TRBJ2-5; TRBD1 matches at 7 bases. The CDR3 length is 13 residues. Trimming took 4 bases from V and 5 from J; bases not matched to a gene: 7. Germline lookup yields CDR1 SQVTM and CDR2 ANQGSEA. CDR3 residues: CSVAGQVRETQYF. The CDR3 coding sequence is TGCAGCGTTGCCGGACAGGTTAGGGAGACCCAGTACTTC.

The chain is built from TRBV5-8 and TRBJ1-1; TRBD1 matches at 7 bases. Germline V gene lookup returns CDR1 SGHTS and CDR2 YDEGEE. The CDR3 totals 14 residues. V gave up 0 bases and J gave up 1 base; unmatched junction bases: 0. CDR3 DNA: TGTGCCAGCAGCTTGGACAGGGGGAACACTGAAGCTTTCTTT. Its translation is CASSLDRGNTEAFF.

V usage is TRBV7-2 and J usage is TRBJ1-1; possible D gene TRBD1, 5 bases. V lost 1 base and J 1 base, leaving 7 bases between the germline ends. The length of the CDR3 is 14 residues. Germline V gene sequence: CDR1 SGHTA, CDR2 FQGNSA. The CDR3 DNA follows: TGTGCCAGCAGCTTAGTTACAGGGAACACTGAAGCTTTCTTT. It yields the protein CASSLVTGNTEAFF.

The chain links TRBV4-1 to TRBJ1-1, with a weak D call TRBD1 (6 bases). Trimming removed 3 bases at V and 3 bases at J, with 14 bases between. Germline assignment: CDR1 MGHRA and CDR2 YSYEKL. The CDR3 has 15 residues. CDR3 loop: CASSQGHWGDTEAFF. The CDR3 DNA follows: TGCGCCAGCAGCCAGGGACACTGGGGAGACACTGAAGCTTTCTTT.

The J gene is TRBJ2-7, the V gene TRBV4-2, with TRBD2 matching over 9 bases. CDR1 is LGHNA, CDR2 YNFKEQ, per germline. Trimming took 1 base from V and 2 from J; bases not matched to a gene: 12. The length of the CDR3 is 18 residues. CDR3 sequence: CASSQVASSGVLAYEQYF. In DNA, the CDR3 is TGTGCCAGCAGCCAAGTGGCGTCTAGCGGGGTCTTAGCCTACGAGCAGTACTTC.

The chain has TRBV11-2 and TRBJ1-5; weak D call: TRBD1 (5 bases). This CDR3 has 16 residues. The V end was cut by 5 bases, the J end by 1 base, with 15 bases between. Germline assignment: CDR1 SGHAT and CDR2 FQNNGV. CDR3 coding DNA: TGTGCCAGCAGCCCCCCGGGGGGGGTCAGCAATCAGCCCCAGCATTTT. Encoded protein: CASSPPGGVSNQPQHF.

The chain links TRBV7-9 to TRBJ2-7, with D perhaps matching TRBD2 (5 bases). The CDR3 runs 14 residues. Germline values: CDR1 SEHNR, CDR2 FQNEAQ (reference sequence). Trimming stripped 1 base from V and 9 bases from J, with 16 bases between. CDR3 DNA: TGTGCCAGCAGCTTAGAACGGGCCGGAGGTACGCAGTACTTC. This codes for CASSLERAGGTQYF. The full variable domain, rest sourced from reference TRBV7-9 and TRBJ2-7, is DTGVSQNPRHKITKRGQNVTFRCDPISEHNRLYWYRQTLGQGPEFLTYFQNEAQLEKSRLLSDRFSAERPKGSFSTLEIQRTEQGDSAMYLCASSLERAGGTQYFGPGTRLTVT.

V and J are TRBV7-9 and TRBJ1-5, with D hard to call. The CDR3 extends over 12 amino acids. Germline V gene data show CDR1 as SEHNR and CDR2 as FQNEAQ (reference sequence). Trimming stripped 1 base from V and 6 bases from J, with 4 bases between. CDR3 loop: CASSLVSQPQHF. The CDR3 coding sequence is TGTGCCAGCAGCTTAGTAAGTCAGCCCCAGCATTTT.

The genes are TRBV7-9 and TRBJ1-2, with D perhaps matching TRBD1 (6 bases). Trimming took off 4 bases at V and 7 bases at J, with 19 bases between the two ends. This CDR3 comprises 15 residues. Per the germline V gene, CDR1 is SEHNR and CDR2 is FQNEAQ (reference sequence). CDR3 amino acids: CASSSTGAREGGYTF. The CDR3 DNA follows: TGTGCCAGCAGCTCTACGGGGGCCAGGGAAGGTGGCTACACCTTC.

This clone was observed once. V gene TRBV5-1 combines with J gene TRBJ2-7; D is possibly TRBD2 (5 bases). The CDR3 length is 15 residues. Germline CDR1 reads SGHRS; CDR2 reads YFSETQ. With 0 bases removed from V and 4 bases from J, the gap between germline ends came to 14 bases. CDR3 coding DNA: TGCGCCAGCAGCTTGGGCGGAGGTAAATTGTACGAGCAGTACTTC. Translated: CASSLGGGKLYEQYF. The entire variable domain, with the rest obtained from reference TRBV5-1 and TRBJ2-7, is as follows: KAGVTQTPRYLIKTRGQQVTLSCSPISGHRSVSWYQQTPGQGLQFLFEYFSETQRNKGNFPGRFSGRQFSNSRSEMNVSTLELGDSALYLCASSLGGGKLYEQYFGPGTRLTVT.

V is TRBV5-6 and J is TRBJ1-6, with 11 bases that match TRBD1. Germline V gene lookup returns CDR1 SGHDT and CDR2 YYEEEE. This CDR3 is 14 amino acids long. The V gene end was trimmed by 6 bases and the J gene end by 7 bases; junction bases not matched to a gene: 3. CDR3 in DNA: TGTGCCAGCACGGGGACAGGGGGAAATTCACCCCTCCACTTT. This codes for CASTGTGGNSPLHF.

This clone was observed a single time. The chain carries TRBV18 and TRBJ2-1, with TRBD1 identical over 11 bases. Germline assignment: CDR1 KGHSH and CDR2 LQKENI. The V segment lost 7 bases and the J segment 6 bases; nucleotides outside the gene matches: 5. The CDR3 length is 14 residues. The CDR3: CASLPGQGGNEQFF. DNA of the CDR3: TGTGCCAGCTTACCGGGACAGGGGGGCAATGAGCAGTTCTTC. The full variable domain, completed using reference TRBV18 and TRBJ2-1, is NAGVMQNPRHLVRRRGQEARLRCSPMKGHSHVYWYRQLPEEGLKFMVYLQKENIIDESGMPKERFSAEFPKEGPSILRIQQVVRGDSAAYFCASLPGQGGNEQFFGPGTRLTVL.

V gene TRBV6-6 combines with J gene TRBJ2-7, with a weak D call TRBD1 (6 bases). CDR3 length: 14 amino acids. Trimming removed 6 bases at V and 0 bases at J, with 12 bases between. CDR1 is MNHNY, CDR2 SVGAGI, per germline (reference sequence). The CDR3 DNA reads TGTGCCAGCAGGGACAGTGCTAGCTCCTACGAGCAGTACTTC. Its protein product is CASRDSASSYEQYF.

The chain employs TRBV9 and TRBJ2-5, with D possibly TRBD2 on 7 matching bases. The germline gives CDR1 SGDLS, CDR2 YYNGEE. Trimming took 4 bases from V and 7 from J, leaving 23 bases between them. This CDR3 is built from 16 residues. This CDR3 is CASSPEAGGPWGTQYF. The CDR3 DNA reads TGTGCCAGCAGCCCCGAGGCCGGGGGGCCTTGGGGGACCCAGTACTTC.

To note about this clone: One end of the junction is discordant with germline, which a read error may explain. This chain uses TRBV5-3 with TRBJ2-7, with D perhaps matching TRBD1 or TRBD2 (5 bases each). TRBV5-3 is an open reading frame, and its role is uncertain. This CDR3 is 12 amino acids long. The CDR3 is CARSFPGTGELF. CDR3 DNA: TGTGCCAGAAGCTTCCCCGGGACCGGGGAACTCTTC.

The chain couples TRBV6-1 to TRBJ2-3; the D gene is possibly TRBD2 (6 bases). With 2 bases removed from V and 4 bases from J, the gap between germline ends came to 13 bases. This CDR3 has 15 amino acids. CDR1 and CDR2 (germline): MNHNS, SASEGT. Written as DNA, the CDR3 is TGTGCCAGCAGTGAACGGGGCGGGGAGGCAGATACGCAGTATTTT. Translating it yields CASSERGGEADTQYF.

V usage is TRBV7-9 and J usage is TRBJ2-5; a weak D match, TRBD2 (7 bases). This CDR3 spans 15 amino acids. The ends were cut back, 5 bases at V and 2 bases at J, with 15 bases in the middle. Germline V lookup: CDR1 SEHNR, CDR2 FQNEAQ (reference sequence). CDR3 bases: TGTGCCAGCAGCCCCTTGGGGGGGGCTCAAGAGACCCAGTACTTC. This gives the protein CASSPLGGAQETQYF.

This chain uses TRBV12-5 with TRBJ1-3; D gene uncertain. The germline gives CDR1 LGHNT, CDR2 FRNRAP. The CDR3 is made up of 15 amino acids. V was clipped by 4 bases and J by 2 bases, with 12 bases between them. The CDR3 DNA reads TGTGCTAGTGGTTGGGGAAGGGCGGCTGGAAACACCATATATTTT. As protein: CASGWGRAAGNTIYF.

Of note for this clone: This is likely a read error, given that the CDR3 carries no conserved phenylalanine or tryptophan at its end. The chain uses TRBV6-5 and TRBJ1-2, with 10 bases fitting TRBD1. With V trimmed by 0 bases and J by 4 bases, 2 bases remained unmatched. Germline CDR1 MNHEY, CDR2 SVGAGI. The CDR3 has 15 amino acids. The CDR3 region has the DNA TGTGCCAGCAGTTACTCGAGACAGGGGGCCTATGGCTACACCCTC. This translates into CASSYSRQGAYGYTL.

The chain employs TRBV19 and TRBJ1-5, with D tentatively TRBD1 (6 bases). CDR1 and CDR2 from the germline V gene are LNHDA and SQIVND (reference sequence). This CDR3 has 15 residues. Trimming shortened V by 1 base and J by 2 bases, and 9 bases separated the two germline ends. The CDR3 region is CASSIARQGNQPQHF. DNA for the CDR3: TGTGCCAGTAGTATAGCCCGACAGGGCAATCAGCCCCAGCATTTT.

The chain joins TRBV27 to TRBJ2-7, with 7 bases aligning to TRBD1. The CDR3 runs 13 residues. The V gene's germline CDR1 is MNHEY and CDR2 SMNVEV (reference sequence). With V trimmed by 6 bases and J by 7 bases, 9 bases remained unmatched. The chain's CDR3 is CASRLTTGNEQYF. In DNA form, the CDR3 reads TGTGCCAGCAGACTTACGACAGGGAATGAGCAGTACTTC.

V is TRBV29-1 and J is TRBJ2-7, with 7 nucleotides matching TRBD1. Germline V gives CDR1 SQVTM, CDR2 ANQGSEA. Losses at the gene ends were 4 bases for V and 2 bases for J; bases not matched to a gene: 8. CDR3 length equals 14 residues. Here the CDR3 DNA reads TGCAGCGTTGGACCCAGGGGGATTCCCTACGAGCAGTACTTC. This sequence encodes CSVGPRGIPYEQYF.

The V call is TRBV9, the J call TRBJ2-3, with TRBD2 matching 8 bases. The CDR3 totals 15 residues. Germline loops: CDR1 SGDLS, CDR2 YYNGEE. The trim removed 2 bases at V and 5 bases at J, leaving 7 bases unmatched. DNA of the CDR3: TGTGCCAGCAGCGTTTCGGGGGGGCAGAGAGATACGCAGTATTTT. Translation gives CASSVSGGQRDTQYF.

The V and J genes are TRBV18 and TRBJ2-1; either TRBD1 or TRBD2 may fit D (5 bases each). Trimming left V 3 bases short and J 0 bases short, with 18 bases between. This CDR3 has 18 residues. Germline-derived CDR1 and CDR2 are KGHSH and LQKENI. CDR3 region: CASSPRGSGTSSYNEQFF. As DNA, the CDR3 is TGTGCCAGCTCACCCCGAGGATCCGGGACGAGCTCCTACAATGAGCAGTTCTTC.

The chain combines TRBV5-1 with TRBJ1-2; no reliable D call. Trimming left V 0 bases short and J 7 bases short, with 13 bases between. The germline V gene encodes CDR1 SGHRS and CDR2 YFSETQ. This CDR3 region has 14 residues. The DNA of the CDR3 is TGCGCCAGCAGCTTGGGCAGTGGAGGTGGTGGCTACACCTTC. This translates into CASSLGSGGGGYTF.

CDR3 DNA sequence: TGTGCCAGCAGACGCCAGACAGGGGGTAATGAAAAACTGTTTTTT. This gives the protein CASRRQTGGNEKLFF. The rearrangement uses TRBV27 and TRBJ1-4; 9 bases line up with TRBD1. There are 15 residues in the CDR3. After removal of 6 bases from V and 4 bases from J, the junction contained 6 bases not matched to a gene. CDR1 is MNHEY, CDR2 SMNVEV, per germline (reference sequence).

The chain couples TRBV4-3 to TRBJ2-1; D is unresolved. The CDR3 runs to 14 residues. CDR1 and CDR2 (germline): LGHNA, YSLEER. V lost 5 bases to trimming and J lost 4 bases, with 12 bases between them. This CDR3 reads CASSEPGPYNEQFF. CDR3 nucleotide sequence: TGCGCCAGCAGCGAACCGGGCCCATACAATGAGCAGTTCTTC.

V is TRBV7-9 and J is TRBJ1-2; possible D gene TRBD1, 6 bases. This CDR3 has 14 amino acids. V lost 2 bases and J lost 6, with 13 bases in between. Germline lookup yields CDR1 SEHNR and CDR2 FQNEAQ (reference sequence). CDR3: CASSLPYRVDGYTF. CDR3 coding DNA: TGTGCCAGCAGCTTACCCTACAGGGTCGATGGCTACACCTTC.

The chain recombines TRBV30 with TRBJ1-2; no firm D call. With 4 bases removed from V and 2 bases from J, the gap between germline ends came to 14 bases. This CDR3 has 14 residues. In germline, CDR1 is GTSNPN, CDR2 SVGIG (reference sequence). This CDR3 is CAWMPGDGNYGYTF. The CDR3, as DNA: TGTGCCTGGATGCCGGGAGACGGGAACTATGGCTACACCTTC.

Only one count was recorded for this clone. The rearrangement uses TRBV10-2 and TRBJ1-4, with TRBD1 identical over 7 bases. Germline V lookup: CDR1 WSHSY, CDR2 SAAADI. CDR3 length equals 15 residues. V shed 4 bases and J 6 bases; nucleotides not matched to a gene: 8. Here the CDR3 DNA reads TGCGCCAGCAGTGTGACCGGGACAGCAGATGAAAAACTGTTTTTT. This codes for CASSVTGTADEKLFF.

The chain employs TRBV5-1 and TRBJ1-1; D might be TRBD1 (5 bases). The CDR3 length is 14 residues. Trimming took 1 base from V and 5 from J, leaving 12 bases between them. Germline V gives CDR1 SGHRS, CDR2 YFSETQ. DNA for the CDR3: TGCGCCAGCAGCTTGAGATTTAGGGGTACTGAAGCTTTCTTT. Encoded protein: CASSLRFRGTEAFF.